The clone carrying this TCR beta chain was picked up many times. TCRdb used MiXCR to reprocess the 5' RACE reads, holding one entry per CDR3 protein. The sample shows around 30,000 distinct CDR3 sequences, about 10% of them seen only once. This entry comes from a study of T cells after yellow fever vaccination. Background on the study: CD3, CD45RA, CCR7 and CD95 sorting yielded EM, EMRA, CM and Tscm memory subsets.

Per germline, CDR1 LGHNA and CDR2 YSLEER. This CDR3 spans 13 amino acids. The ends were cut back, 5 bases at V and 7 bases at J, with 14 bases in the middle. The sample consisted of PBMCs, either bulk or a sorted T-cell subset (CD4+, CD8+, memory, or dextramer-sorted; not recorded which), taken about 2 weeks after the first yellow fever vaccination. The source of this sequence is a man younger than 35 who received the YFV17D yellow fever vaccine. This chain joins TRBV4-3 and TRBJ1-1; the D gene is possibly TRBD1 (5 bases). The CDR3 sequence: CASSGGRGLEAFF. The DNA of the CDR3 is TGCGCCAGCAGCGGGGGTCGGGGTCTTGAAGCTTTCTTT.